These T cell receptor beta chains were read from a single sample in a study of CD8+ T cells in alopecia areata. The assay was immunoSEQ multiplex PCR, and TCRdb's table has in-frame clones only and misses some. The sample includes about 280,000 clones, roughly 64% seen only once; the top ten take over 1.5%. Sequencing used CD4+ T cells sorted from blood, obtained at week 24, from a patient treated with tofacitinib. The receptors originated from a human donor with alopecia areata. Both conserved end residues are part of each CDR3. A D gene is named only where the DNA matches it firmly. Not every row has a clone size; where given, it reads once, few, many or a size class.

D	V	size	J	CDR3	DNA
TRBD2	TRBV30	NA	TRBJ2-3	CAWLAGGFTDTQYF	TGTGCCTGGTTGGCGGGAGGGTTCACAGATACGCAGTATTTT
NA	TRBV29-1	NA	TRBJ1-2	CSVVPQTGYGYTF	TGCAGCGTTGTTCCGCAAACGGGTTATGGCTACACCTTC
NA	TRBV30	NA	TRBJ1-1	CAWSRRGTEAFF	TGTGCCTGGAGTCGCAGGGGAACTGAAGCTTTCTTT
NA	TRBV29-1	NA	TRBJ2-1	CSVERGNEQFF	TGCAGCGTTGAGAGGGGTAATGAGCAGTTCTTC
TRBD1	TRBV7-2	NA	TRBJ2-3	CASSYDRGFRAQYF	TGTGCCAGCAGCTACGACAGGGGGTTTAGGGCGCAGTATTTT
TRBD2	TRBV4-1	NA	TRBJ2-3	CASSRLARGGRRADTQYF	TGCGCCAGCAGCCGCCTGGCCCGGGGGGGCCGGAGGGCAGATACGCAGTATTTT
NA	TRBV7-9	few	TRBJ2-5	CASSLGTETQYF	TGTGCCAGCAGCTTGGGTACAGAGACCCAGTACTTC
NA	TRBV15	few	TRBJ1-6	CATSRVLGNSPLHF	TGTGCCACCAGCAGAGTTCTCGGGAATTCACCCCTCCACTTT
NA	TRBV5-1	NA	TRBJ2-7	CASSARDTSYEQYF	TGCGCCAGCAGCGCCCGGGACACCTCGTACGAGCAGTACTTC
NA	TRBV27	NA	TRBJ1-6	CASSFRQGDSPLHF	TGTGCCAGCAGTTTTCGCCAGGGCGATTCACCCCTCCACTTT
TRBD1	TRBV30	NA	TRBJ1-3	CAWTPDRGVFTIYF	TGTGCCTGGACACCGGACAGGGGTGTATTCACCATATATTTT
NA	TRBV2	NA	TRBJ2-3	CASSAGLSTDTQYF	TGTGCCAGCAGTGCCGGACTTAGCACAGATACGCAGTATTTT
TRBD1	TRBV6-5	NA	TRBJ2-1	CASSGTARPDEQFF	TGTGCCAGCAGTGGGACAGCCCGACCGGATGAGCAGTTCTTC
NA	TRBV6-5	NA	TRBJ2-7	CASSRQGDEQYF	TGTGCCAGCAGCCGTCAGGGAGACGAGCAGTACTTC
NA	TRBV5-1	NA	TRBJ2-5	CASSLSLGDQETQYF	TGCGCCAGCAGCTTGTCCTTGGGGGACCAAGAGACCCAGTACTTC
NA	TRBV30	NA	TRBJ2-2	CAWSTSGGELFF	TGTGCCTGGAGTACCTCGGGGGGGGAGCTGTTTTTT
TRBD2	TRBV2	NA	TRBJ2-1	CASRLTSGGAEEQFF	TGTGCCAGCAGGCTGACTAGCGGGGGGGCGGAAGAGCAGTTCTTC
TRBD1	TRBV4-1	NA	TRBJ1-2	CASSQDPDRVYGYTF	TGCGCCAGCAGCCAAGATCCAGACAGGGTCTATGGCTACACCTTC
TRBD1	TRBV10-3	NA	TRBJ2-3	CAIDRGAGTDTQYF	TGTGCCATCGACAGGGGCGCAGGCACAGATACGCAGTATTTT
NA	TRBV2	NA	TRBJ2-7	CASSGLEDEQYF	TGTGCCAGCAGTGGGTTGGAGGACGAGCAGTACTTC
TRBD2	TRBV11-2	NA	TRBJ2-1	CASSLGWASGVVNEQFF	TGTGCCAGCAGCTTAGGATGGGCTAGCGGGGTAGTCAATGAGCAGTTCTTC
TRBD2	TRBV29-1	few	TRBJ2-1	CSVVPAGRVNEQFF	TGCAGCGTTGTGCCAGCGGGGCGGGTCAATGAGCAGTTCTTC
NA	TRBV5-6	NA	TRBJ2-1	CASSLKITSSYNEQFF	TGTGCCAGCAGCTTGAAGATCACGAGCTCCTACAATGAGCAGTTCTTC
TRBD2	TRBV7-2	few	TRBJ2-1	CASSLGWPSGGPIDNEQFF	TGTGCCAGCAGTCTAGGGTGGCCTAGCGGGGGGCCTATTGACAATGAGCAGTTCTTC
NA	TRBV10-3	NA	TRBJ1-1	CAITNREGNSEAFF	TGTGCCATCACCAACAGGGAAGGTAACTCTGAAGCTTTCTTT
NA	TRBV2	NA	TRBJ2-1	CASSEVAGSSYNEQFF	TGTGCCAGCAGTGAAGTAGCTGGGAGCTCCTACAATGAGCAGTTCTTC
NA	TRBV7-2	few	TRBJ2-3	CASTPRAGYTDTQYF	TGTGCCAGCACCCCTAGGGCAGGATATACAGATACGCAGTATTTT
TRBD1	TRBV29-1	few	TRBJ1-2	CSSGQSYGYTF	TGCAGCTCGGGACAGTCTTATGGCTACACCTTC
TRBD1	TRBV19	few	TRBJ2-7	CASRDRDSSYEQYF	TGTGCCAGTAGGGACAGGGACAGTTCCTACGAGCAGTACTTC
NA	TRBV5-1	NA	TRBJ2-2	CASSSVKRNPNTGELFF	TGCGCCAGCAGCTCCGTAAAGCGGAACCCGAACACCGGGGAGCTGTTTTTT
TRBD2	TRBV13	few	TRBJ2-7	CASSPPGGMPYEQYF	TGTGCCAGCAGCCCCCCGGGGGGAATGCCGTACGAGCAGTACTTC
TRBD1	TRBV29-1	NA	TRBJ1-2	CSVEGQNNYGYTF	TGCAGCGTTGAGGGACAGAACAACTATGGCTACACCTTC
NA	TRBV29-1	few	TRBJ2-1	CSAGQGNEQFF	TGCAGCGCTGGGCAGGGGAATGAGCAGTTCTTC
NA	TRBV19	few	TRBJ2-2	CASKDSITGELFF	TGTGCCAGTAAGGACTCTATCACCGGGGAGCTGTTTTTT
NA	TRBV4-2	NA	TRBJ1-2	CASSQDPQGIYGYTF	TGTGCCAGCAGCCAAGATCCCCAGGGGATCTATGGCTACACCTTC
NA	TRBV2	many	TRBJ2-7	CASSPRGGTIYEQYF	TGTGCCAGCAGTCCCAGGGGGGGCACGATCTACGAGCAGTACTTC
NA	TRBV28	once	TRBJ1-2	CASSFNGGYTF	TGTGCCAGCAGTTTTAACGGTGGCTACACCTTC
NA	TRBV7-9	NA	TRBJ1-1	CASSIGGRRGEAFF	TGTGCCAGCAGCATCGGGGGCCGGCGGGGTGAAGCTTTCTTT
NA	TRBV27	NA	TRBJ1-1	CASSRRLQGGRNTEAFF	TGTGCCAGCAGTCGAAGACTCCAGGGAGGCAGGAACACTGAAGCTTTCTTT
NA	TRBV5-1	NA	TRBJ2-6	CASSQDGPGGGNVLTF	TGCGCCAGCAGCCAGGACGGCCCTGGAGGCGGCAACGTCCTGACTTTC
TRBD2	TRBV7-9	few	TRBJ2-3	CASSSKILIAGLTDTQYF	TGTGCCAGCAGCTCGAAAATACTAATAGCGGGTCTGACAGATACGCAGTATTTT
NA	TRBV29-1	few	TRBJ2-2	CSAPRGAGYTGELFF	TGCAGCGCCCCCCGGGGGGCAGGGTACACCGGGGAGCTGTTTTTT
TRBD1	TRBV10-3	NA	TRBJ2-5	CAISRDRSQETQYF	TGTGCCATCAGCAGGGACAGATCTCAAGAGACCCAGTACTTC
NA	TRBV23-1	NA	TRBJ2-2	CASSPGTGELFF	TGCGCCAGCAGTCCCGGTACCGGGGAGCTGTTTTTT
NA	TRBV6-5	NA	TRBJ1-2	CASNERGTPGYGYTF	TGTGCCAGTAATGAGAGGGGGACCCCTGGCTATGGCTACACCTTC
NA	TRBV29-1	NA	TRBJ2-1	CSVIGVVDEQFF	TGCAGCGTTATTGGAGTCGTCGATGAGCAGTTCTTC
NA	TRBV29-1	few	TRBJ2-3	CSVDSGGHTDTQYF	TGCAGCGTTGACTCGGGGGGCCACACAGATACGCAGTATTTT
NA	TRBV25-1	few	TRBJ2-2	CASSGNTGELFF	TGTGCCAGCAGCGGGAACACCGGGGAGCTGTTTTTT
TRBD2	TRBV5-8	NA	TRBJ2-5	CASSPWLASGVKETQYF	TGTGCCAGCAGCCCGTGGCTCGCCAGCGGGGTAAAAGAGACCCAGTACTTC
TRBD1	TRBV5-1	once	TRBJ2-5	CASSTQGAETQYF	TGCGCCAGCAGCACTCAGGGGGCTGAGACCCAGTACTTC
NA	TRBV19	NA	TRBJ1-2	CASSILSTTPTYGYTF	TGTGCCAGTAGTATACTTTCGACTACTCCTACCTATGGCTACACCTTC
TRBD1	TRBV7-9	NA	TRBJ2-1	CASSYTTGYEQFF	TGTGCCAGCAGCTATACGACAGGGTATGAGCAGTTCTTC
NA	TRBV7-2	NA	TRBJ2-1	CASSFQFSANEQFF	TGTGCCAGCAGCTTCCAATTTAGTGCGAATGAGCAGTTCTTC
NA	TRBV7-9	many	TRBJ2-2	CASSLKGSTGELFF	TGTGCCAGCAGCTTGAAAGGGAGCACCGGGGAGCTGTTTTTT
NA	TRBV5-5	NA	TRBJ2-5	CASSFQGGQETQYF	TGTGCCAGCAGCTTTCAGGGGGGTCAAGAGACCCAGTACTTC
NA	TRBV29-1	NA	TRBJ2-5	CSVEGGKETQYF	TGCAGCGTTGAAGGAGGGAAGGAGACCCAGTACTTC
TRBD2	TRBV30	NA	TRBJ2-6	CAWSVRRLAGATVGANVLTF	TGTGCCTGGAGTGTACGGCGGCTAGCGGGGGCCACCGTTGGGGCCAACGTCCTGACTTTC
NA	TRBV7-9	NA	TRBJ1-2	CASSLGVSTVERGYTF	TGTGCCAGCAGCTTAGGAGTGTCTACCGTCGAAAGAGGCTACACCTTC
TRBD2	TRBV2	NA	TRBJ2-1	CASASGLYNEQFF	TGTGCCAGCGCTAGCGGACTTTACAATGAGCAGTTCTTC